The table lists the clone carrying this T cell receptor (beta chain) with a few counts. Its specificity is not known. Under the authors' procedure: Owing to the provision of junction-only sequences devoid of quality scores by immunoSEQ, filtering differed. TCRdb's copy holds only in-frame clones and misses some; the assay was immunoSEQ multiplex PCR. The V and J calls and clone size are taken from that table; D and trimming were inferred from the DNA. Seen here are nearly 1 million clones, 70% to 85% observed once, and the top ten hold about 1.5%. V lost 0 bases, J lost 1 base, and 4 bases lay in between. This CDR3 comprises 14 residues. The germline CDR1 and CDR2 sequences are SGHNT and YYREEE (reference sequence). The entry originates in a study of shared clonotypes between healthy human individuals. Study-wide points: Naive CD4 clonotype sharing across a handful of donors was about 5%. Generally, naive subsets came out with larger estimated richness than memory subsets.

The rearrangement uses TRBV5-4 and TRBJ2-2; D call uncertain. The source of this sequence is a man aged 18 to 29 in good health. Sequences were obtained from memory CD4+ T cells sorted from blood. Subset given: CD45RA-negative fraction. The CDR3 spells CASSLDRNTGELFF. The CDR3 DNA follows: TGTGCCAGCAGCTTGGACAGGAACACCGGGGAGCTGTTTTTT.